What follows are 10 T cell receptor beta chains derived from one specimen sequenced in a study of blood T cell repertoires in COVID-19. Method: immunoSEQ multiplex PCR; TCRdb's copy keeps in-frame clones and lacks some. The table has 70,000 or so clones, roughly nine tenths seen once. Specimen: peripheral blood. Receptors were obtained from a man in his 70s with active COVID-19.

The chain carries TRBV28 and TRBJ1-2, with D possibly matching TRBD1 (6 bases). Germline lookup yields CDR1 MDHEN and CDR2 SYDVKM. The CDR3 sequence is 13 residues long. V dropped 7 bases and J dropped 4 bases, with 13 bases sitting between them. The DNA of the CDR3 is TGTGCCAGCAACCCGGGACACCGCTATGGCTACACCTTC. This translates into CASNPGHRYGYTF.

The chain uses TRBV18 and TRBJ2-5; D perhaps matches TRBD2 (5 bases). V gave up 4 bases and J gave up 5 bases, with 14 bases separating them. The CDR3 runs to 14 residues. Germline V gene sequence: CDR1 KGHSH, CDR2 LQKENI. The CDR3 loop is CASSLAQSGETQYF. Here the CDR3 DNA reads TGTGCCAGCTCACTGGCGCAGTCGGGGGAGACCCAGTACTTC.

In DNA, the CDR3 is TGTGCCAGATTTGCCGGTGCCGAGCAGTACTTC. It specifies CARFAGAEQYF. The J gene is TRBJ2-7, the V gene TRBV28; D not resolved. The CDR3 totals 11 residues. Germline V gene sequence: CDR1 MDHEN, CDR2 SYDVKM. Trimming removed 9 bases from V and 6 bases from J, with 12 bases in between.

This sequence joins TRBV18 and TRBJ1-3; 10 nucleotides align to TRBD1. The CDR3 has 17 residues. Per the germline V gene, CDR1 is KGHSH and CDR2 is LQKENI. The V gene end was trimmed by 0 bases and the J gene end by 4 bases; junction bases not matched to a gene: 6. The CDR3, as DNA: TGTGCCAGCTCACCACCTAGGGGACAGGGGACCGGAAACACCATATATTTT. Its translation is CASSPPRGQGTGNTIYF. The full variable domain, in which reference TRBV18 and TRBJ1-3 provide the parts outside the CDR3, is NAGVMQNPRHLVRRRGQEARLRCSPMKGHSHVYWYRQLPEEGLKFMVYLQKENIIDESGMPKERFSAEFPKEGPSILRIQQVVRGDSAAYFCASSPPRGQGTGNTIYFGEGSWLTVV.

The chain carries TRBV4-1 and TRBJ2-1; 7 bases fit TRBD2. V was pared by 2 bases and J by 5 bases, with 12 bases of the junction left unmatched. This CDR3 has 17 amino acids. Germline V gives CDR1 MGHRA, CDR2 YSYEKL. The chain's CDR3 is CASSQWLGAAGDNEQFF. The CDR3 DNA follows: TGCGCCAGCAGCCAATGGCTCGGGGCTGCGGGAGACAATGAGCAGTTCTTC.

The genes are TRBV6-4 and TRBJ1-1; 8 positions agree with TRBD1. The length of the CDR3 is 16 residues. The germline V gene has CDR1 MRHNA and CDR2 SNTAGT. The ends lost 0 bases at V and 4 bases at J; junction bases unmatched: 7. The CDR3 reads CASSDSAGGRGTEAFF. In DNA form, the CDR3 reads TGTGCCAGCAGTGACTCGGCAGGGGGCAGGGGCACTGAAGCTTTCTTT.

In this sample, this clone turned up a few times. The J gene is TRBJ2-5, the V gene TRBV3-1 (or the pseudogene TRBV3-2); the match to TRBD1 covers 8 bases. CDR1 LGHDT and CDR2 YNNKEL come from the germline V gene (reference sequence). Losses at the gene ends were 1 base for V and 5 bases for J; bases not matched to a gene: 12. The CDR3 contains 17 residues. The CDR3 nucleotides are TGTGCCAGCAGCCAAGCCGTGGGAGCAGGGGGCTGGGAGACCCAGTACTTC. This sequence encodes CASSQAVGAGGWETQYF.

This sequence joins TRBV19 and TRBJ2-1; perhaps TRBD2 as D (5 bases). The V end lost 8 bases, the J end lost 15 bases, and 17 bases lay between the germline ends. The CDR3 length is 11 residues. Germline V gene lookup returns CDR1 LNHDA and CDR2 SQIVND (reference sequence). In nucleotides, the CDR3 is TGTGCCAGTGCTCTGGGGAGTTCTCGGTTCTTC. Translation: CASALGSSRFF.

The sample holds a few counts of this clone. The J gene is TRBJ1-1, the V gene TRBV12-5, with unresolved D. The CDR3 extends over 14 amino acids. Looked up from germline, CDR1 is LGHNT and CDR2 is FRNRAP. V lost 6 bases to trimming and J lost 0 bases, with 11 bases between them. The chain's CDR3 is CASGRQSLNTEAFF. Here the CDR3 DNA reads TGTGCTAGTGGCCGCCAGTCCTTGAACACTGAAGCTTTCTTT.

This chain links TRBV9 with TRBJ2-5, with TRBD1 matching 7 bases. With 4 bases clipped from V and 5 bases from J, the junction kept 5 bases outside the gene matches. CDR3 length equals 13 residues. Looked up from germline, CDR1 is SGDLS and CDR2 is YYNGEE. The CDR3 is CASSPGGRETQYF. The CDR3 nucleotides read TGTGCCAGCAGCCCAGGGGGAAGGGAGACCCAGTACTTC.